This T cell receptor (beta chain) was identified in a study of OX40 agonist ivuxolimab in advanced cancers. The protocol was immunoSEQ multiplex PCR, while the TCRdb copy is restricted to in-frame clones and leaves out a portion. This sample has about 33,000 clones, with more than 80% found just once. Germline values: CDR1 SGHDT, CDR2 YYEEEE. V gave up 3 bases and J gave up 3 bases; unmatched junction bases: 8. The CDR3 has 16 amino acids. The sample in question was CD4+ or CD8+ T cells sorted from blood, obtained in a trial of the OX40 agonist ivuxolimab. This sequence originates from an adult with an advanced solid tumor such as melanoma, head and neck, liver or kidney cancer. The chain is built from TRBV5-6 and TRBJ2-7, with TRBD1 matching 11 bases. CDR3 protein: CASSYAGTGGFYEQYF. The CDR3, as DNA: TGTGCCAGCAGCTATGCCGGGACAGGGGGTTTCTACGAGCAGTACTTC.